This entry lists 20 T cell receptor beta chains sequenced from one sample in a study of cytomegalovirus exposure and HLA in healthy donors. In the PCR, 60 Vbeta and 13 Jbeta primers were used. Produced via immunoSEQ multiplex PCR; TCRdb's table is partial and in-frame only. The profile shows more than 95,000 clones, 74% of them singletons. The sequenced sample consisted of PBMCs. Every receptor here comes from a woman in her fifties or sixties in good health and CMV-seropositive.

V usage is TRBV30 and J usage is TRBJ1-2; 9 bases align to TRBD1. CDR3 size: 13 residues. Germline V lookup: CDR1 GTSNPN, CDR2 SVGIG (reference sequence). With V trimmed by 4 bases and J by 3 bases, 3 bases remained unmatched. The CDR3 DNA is TGTGCCTGGATGGGACAGGGAGACTATGGCTACACCTTC. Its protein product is CAWMGQGDYGYTF.

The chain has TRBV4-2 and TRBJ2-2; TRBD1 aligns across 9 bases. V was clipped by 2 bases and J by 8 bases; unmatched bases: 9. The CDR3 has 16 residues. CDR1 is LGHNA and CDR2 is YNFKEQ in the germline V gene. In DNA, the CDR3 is TGTGCCAGCAGCCAACTGGGACAGGGCGGAAAGGGGGAGCTGTTTTTT. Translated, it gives CASSQLGQGGKGELFF.

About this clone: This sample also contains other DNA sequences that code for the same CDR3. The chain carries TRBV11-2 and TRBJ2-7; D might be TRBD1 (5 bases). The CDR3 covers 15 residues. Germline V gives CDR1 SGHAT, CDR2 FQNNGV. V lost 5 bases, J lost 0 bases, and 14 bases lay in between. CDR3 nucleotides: TGTGCCAGCAGCCCCTTGACAGTGAGCTCCTACGAGCAGTACTTC. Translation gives CASSPLTVSSYEQYF.

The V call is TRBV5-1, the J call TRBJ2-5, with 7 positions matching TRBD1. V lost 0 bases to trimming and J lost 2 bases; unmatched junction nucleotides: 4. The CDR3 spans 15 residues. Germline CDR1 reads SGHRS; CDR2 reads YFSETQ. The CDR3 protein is CASSLAPGQQETQYF. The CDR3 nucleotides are TGCGCCAGCAGCTTGGCCCCGGGACAGCAAGAGACCCAGTACTTC. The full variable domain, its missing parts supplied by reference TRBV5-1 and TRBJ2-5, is KAGVTQTPRYLIKTRGQQVTLSCSPISGHRSVSWYQQTPGQGLQFLFEYFSETQRNKGNFPGRFSGRQFSNSRSEMNVSTLELGDSALYLCASSLAPGQQETQYFGPGTRLLVL.

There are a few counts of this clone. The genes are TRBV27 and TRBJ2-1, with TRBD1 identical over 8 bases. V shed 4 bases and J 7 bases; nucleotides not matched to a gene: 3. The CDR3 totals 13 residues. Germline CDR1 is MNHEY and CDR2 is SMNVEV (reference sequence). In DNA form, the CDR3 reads TGTGCCAGCAGTTCATGGACAGGGAATGAGCAGTTCTTC. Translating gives CASSSWTGNEQFF.

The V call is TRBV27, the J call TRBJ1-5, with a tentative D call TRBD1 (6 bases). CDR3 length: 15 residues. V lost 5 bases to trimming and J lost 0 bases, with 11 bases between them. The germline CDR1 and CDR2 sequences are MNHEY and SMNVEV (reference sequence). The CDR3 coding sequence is TGTGCCAGCAGTCTAAGACAGGTTAGCAATCAGCCCCAGCATTTT. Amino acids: CASSLRQVSNQPQHF.

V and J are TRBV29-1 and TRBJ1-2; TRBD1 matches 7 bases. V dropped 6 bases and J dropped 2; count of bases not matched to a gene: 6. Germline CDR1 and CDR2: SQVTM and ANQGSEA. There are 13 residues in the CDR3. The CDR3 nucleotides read TGCAGCGTACGACAGGGACTCAACTATGGCTACACCTTC. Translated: CSVRQGLNYGYTF.

The CDR3 DNA reads TGCGCCAGCAGCTTGGGGCTAGCACCCAGCTCCAATGAGCAGTTCTTC. Its translation is CASSLGLAPSSNEQFF. J is TRBJ2-1 and V is TRBV5-1; tentative D call: TRBD2 (5 bases). This CDR3 has 16 amino acids. From germline, CDR1 is SGHRS and CDR2 YFSETQ. V gave up 0 bases and J gave up 6 bases, with 16 bases separating them.

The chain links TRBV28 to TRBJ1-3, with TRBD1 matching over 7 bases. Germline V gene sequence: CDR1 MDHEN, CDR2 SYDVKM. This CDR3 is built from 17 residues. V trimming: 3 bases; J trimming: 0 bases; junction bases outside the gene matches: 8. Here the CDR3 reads CASSLRTGLISGNTIYF. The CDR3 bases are TGTGCCAGCAGTTTGCGGACAGGCCTAATCTCTGGAAACACCATATATTTT. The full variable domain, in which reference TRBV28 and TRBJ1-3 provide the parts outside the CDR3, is DVKVTQSSRYLVKRTGEKVFLECVQDMDHENMFWYRQDPGLGLRLIYFSYDVKMKEKGDIPEGYSVSREKKERFSLILESASTNQTSMYLCASSLRTGLISGNTIYFGEGSWLTVV.

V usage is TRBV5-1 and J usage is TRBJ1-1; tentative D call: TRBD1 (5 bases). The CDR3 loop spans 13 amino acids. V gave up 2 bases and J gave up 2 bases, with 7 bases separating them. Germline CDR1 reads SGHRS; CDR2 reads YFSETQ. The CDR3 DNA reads TGCGCCAGCAGCTTCCAGGGAAACACTGAAGCTTTCTTT. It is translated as CASSFQGNTEAFF.

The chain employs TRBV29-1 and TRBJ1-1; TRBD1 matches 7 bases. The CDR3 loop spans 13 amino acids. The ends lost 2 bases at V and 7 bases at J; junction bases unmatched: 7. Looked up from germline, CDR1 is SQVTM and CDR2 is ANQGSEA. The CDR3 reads CSVETTGRSEAFF. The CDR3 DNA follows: TGCAGCGTTGAAACGACAGGGAGGAGTGAAGCTTTCTTT.

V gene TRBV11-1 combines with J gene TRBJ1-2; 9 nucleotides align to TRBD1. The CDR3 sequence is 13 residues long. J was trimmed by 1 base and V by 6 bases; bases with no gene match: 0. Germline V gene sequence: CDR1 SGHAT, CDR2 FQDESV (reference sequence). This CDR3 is CASRDRGNYGYTF. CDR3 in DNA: TGTGCCAGCAGGGACAGGGGTAACTATGGCTACACCTTC.

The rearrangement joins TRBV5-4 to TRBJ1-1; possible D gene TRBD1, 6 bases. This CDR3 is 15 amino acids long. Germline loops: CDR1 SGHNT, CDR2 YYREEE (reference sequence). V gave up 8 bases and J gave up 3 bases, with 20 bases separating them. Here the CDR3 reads CASAIRGRGYTEAFF. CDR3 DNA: TGTGCCAGTGCGATACGGGGGAGGGGGTACACTGAAGCTTTCTTT.

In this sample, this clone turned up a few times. The CDR3 region has the DNA TGTGCCAGCAGTTACGGGGCGGGGAAGACTACCGGGGAGCTGTTTTTT. This sequence encodes CASSYGAGKTTGELFF. This chain links TRBV6-6 with TRBJ2-2, with TRBD2 as a possible D gene (6 bases). Germline loops: CDR1 MNHNY, CDR2 SVGAGI (reference sequence). V was shortened by 2 bases and J by 5 bases, with 15 bases between the two germline ends. The CDR3 contains 16 residues.

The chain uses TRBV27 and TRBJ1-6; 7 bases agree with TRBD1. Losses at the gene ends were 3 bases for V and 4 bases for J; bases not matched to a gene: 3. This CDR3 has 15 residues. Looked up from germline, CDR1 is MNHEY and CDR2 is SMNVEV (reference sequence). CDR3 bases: TGTGCCAGCAGTTTCCGGGACAGATATAATTCACCCCTCCACTTT. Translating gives CASSFRDRYNSPLHF.

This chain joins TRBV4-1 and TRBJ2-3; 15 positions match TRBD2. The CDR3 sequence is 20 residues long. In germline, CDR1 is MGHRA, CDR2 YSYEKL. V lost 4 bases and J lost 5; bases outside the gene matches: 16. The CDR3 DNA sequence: TGCGCCAGCAGCCTTCCCTCTTTCGGACTAGCGGGGGGGCAAAGAGATACGCAGTATTTT. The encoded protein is CASSLPSFGLAGGQRDTQYF.

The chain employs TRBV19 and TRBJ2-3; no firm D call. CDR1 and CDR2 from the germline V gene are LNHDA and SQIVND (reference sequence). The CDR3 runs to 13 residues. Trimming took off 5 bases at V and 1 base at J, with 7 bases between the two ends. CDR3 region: CASSLGGTDTQYF. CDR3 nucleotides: TGTGCCAGTAGTCTGGGCGGCACAGATACGCAGTATTTT.

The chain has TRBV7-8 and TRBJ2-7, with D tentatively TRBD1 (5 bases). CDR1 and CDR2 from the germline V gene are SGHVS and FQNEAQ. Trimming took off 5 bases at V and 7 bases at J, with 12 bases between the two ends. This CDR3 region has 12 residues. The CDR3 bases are TGTGCCAGCAGCCAAGGAAAGGGGGAGCAGTACTTC. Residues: CASSQGKGEQYF.

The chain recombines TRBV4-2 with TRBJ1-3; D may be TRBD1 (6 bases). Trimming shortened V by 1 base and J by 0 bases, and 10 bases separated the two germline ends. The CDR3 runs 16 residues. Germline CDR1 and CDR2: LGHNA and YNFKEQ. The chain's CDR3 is CASSQGQAYSGNTIYF. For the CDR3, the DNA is TGTGCCAGCAGCCAAGGACAGGCTTACTCTGGAAACACCATATATTTT.

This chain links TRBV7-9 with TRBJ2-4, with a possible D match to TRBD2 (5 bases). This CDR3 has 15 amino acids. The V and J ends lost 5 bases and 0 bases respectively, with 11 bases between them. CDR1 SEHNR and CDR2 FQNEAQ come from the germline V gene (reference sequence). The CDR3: CASSRTELAKNIQYF. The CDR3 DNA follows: TGTGCCAGCAGCCGGACTGAACTAGCCAAAAACATTCAGTACTTC.